These T cell receptor beta chains were read from a single sample in a study of T-cell reconstitution after alpha-beta-depleted transplantation in children. TCRdb independently ran MiXCR on the PCR reads; one entry per CDR3 protein. The sample records over 300,000 distinct CDR3 sequences, 10% to 13% being singletons. The input for sequencing was PBMCs from the stem cell graft donor, taken from the stem cell graft. The receptors shown here come from a human donor who donated a stem cell graft to a child with acute lymphoblastic leukemia. Both conserved end residues are part of each CDR3. A D gene is named only where the DNA matches it firmly. Expanded clones are given a class, and other clones once, few, many or no size at all.

TRBJ2-7 . TRBV5-6 many CASSPLDGYEQYF TGTGCCAGCAGCCCGTTAGACGGCTACGAGCAGTACTTC
TRBJ2-2 . TRBV20-1 . CSARANFLGTGELFF TGCAGTGCTAGGGCCAACTTTCTAGGCACCGGGGAGCTGTTTTTT
TRBJ1-5 . TRBV4-1 many CASSQVGVRGNQPQHF TGCGCCAGCAGCCAAGTCGGAGTGCGGGGCAATCAGCCCCAGCATTTT
TRBJ2-1 . TRBV18 . CASCRDGNNEQFF TGTGCCAGTTGCCGGGACGGGAACAATGAGCAGTTCTTC
TRBJ1-1 . TRBV12-3/TRBV12-4 many CASSLKVGRGSAEAFF TGTGCCAGCAGTTTAAAGGTTGGCAGGGGCTCCGCTGAAGCTTTCTTT
TRBJ2-2 . TRBV7-7 many CATPLQNTGELFF TGTGCTACCCCGTTACAGAACACCGGGGAGCTGTTTTTT
TRBJ2-5 TRBD2 TRBV19 . CASSMSSSGQETQYF TGTGCCAGTAGTATGTCGTCTAGCGGCCAAGAGACCCAGTACTTC
TRBJ2-7 . TRBV19 few CASSGPRGRDEQYF TGTGCCAGTAGTGGCCCGAGGGGCAGGGACGAGCAGTACTTC
TRBJ2-1 TRBD1 TRBV11-1 many CASSRGQGGEQFF TGTGCCAGCAGCAGAGGACAGGGGGGCGAGCAGTTCTTC
TRBJ2-7 . TRBV27 . CASGLSIGNEQYF TGTGCCAGCGGTTTATCGATTGGTAACGAGCAGTACTTC
TRBJ1-2 . TRBV4-1 few CASSQAGAFYGYTF TGCGCCAGCAGCCAAGCCGGGGCCTTCTATGGCTACACCTTC
TRBJ1-6 . TRBV20-1 few CSASPAPTSPLHF TGCAGTGCTAGTCCGGCCCCGACTTCACCCCTCCACTTT
TRBJ2-1 TRBD2 TRBV27 few CASSSPGGSNEQFF TGTGCCAGCAGTTCCCCCGGGGGGAGCAATGAGCAGTTCTTC
TRBJ2-4 TRBD2 TRBV4-1 . CASSQGLAGGTNIQYF TGCGCCAGCAGCCAAGGACTAGCGGGAGGTACTAACATTCAGTACTTC
TRBJ2-3 . TRBV5-1 . CASSPYGGTDTQYF TGCGCCAGCAGCCCTTATGGGGGCACAGATACGCAGTATTTT
TRBJ2-3 TRBD2 TRBV5-6 few CASSAAGTSGRASADTQYF TGTGCCAGCAGCGCGGCCGGGACTAGCGGGAGAGCCTCGGCAGATACGCAGTATTTT
TRBJ2-7 TRBD1 TRBV20-1 many CSAIGQGDTLYYEQYF TGCAGTGCTATAGGACAGGGGGACACCCTCTACTACGAGCAGTACTTC
TRBJ2-7 . TRBV4-1 . CASSSGPVTTGSYEQYF TGCGCCAGCAGCTCAGGACCCGTGACAACTGGGTCCTACGAGCAGTACTTC
TRBJ1-4 TRBD1 TRBV5-6 few CASSPTGNEKLFF TGTGCCAGCAGCCCGACAGGGAATGAAAAACTGTTTTTT
TRBJ2-5 . TRBV12-3/TRBV12-4 many CASSSGGARQETQYF TGTGCCAGCAGTTCAGGCGGAGCCCGCCAAGAGACCCAGTACTTC
TRBJ2-7 . TRBV4-1 few CASSRMRGSYEQYF TGCGCCAGCAGCCGAATGAGGGGTTCCTACGAGCAGTACTTC
TRBJ1-1 TRBD1 TRBV29-1 many CSVVGTGETEAFF TGCAGCGTTGTGGGGACAGGGGAAACTGAAGCTTTCTTT
TRBJ1-4 TRBD1 TRBV7-2 few CASSLGDRRGEKLFF TGTGCCAGCAGCTTAGGGGACAGACGGGGTGAAAAACTGTTTTTT
TRBJ2-7 . TRBV4-1 . CASSQRQGGVSEQYF TGCGCCAGCAGCCAAAGGCAGGGTGGGGTTTCTGAGCAGTACTTC
TRBJ2-3 TRBD2 TRBV10-3 few CATGGREGDTQYF TGTGCCACCGGGGGACGGGAGGGAGATACGCAGTATTTT
TRBJ2-1 TRBD2 TRBV11-2 few CASSFPLGGSNNEQFF TGTGCCAGCAGCTTCCCGCTGGGCGGGAGTAACAATGAGCAGTTCTTC
TRBJ2-7 TRBD2 TRBV6-2/TRBV6-3 . CASSRGVPPEQYF TGTGCCAGCAGCCGGGGGGTACCACCCGAGCAGTACTTC
TRBJ2-7 TRBD2 TRBV28 few CASSWTVLRELSEQYF TGTGCCAGCAGTTGGACGGTATTGCGGGAGCTCTCCGAGCAGTACTTC
TRBJ2-7 . TRBV12-3/TRBV12-4 few CASSSASPEQYF TGTGCCAGCAGTTCCGCCTCCCCCGAGCAGTACTTC
TRBJ2-1 TRBD1 TRBV5-1 . CASSLTGQGLSDEQFF TGCGCCAGCAGCTTGACGGGACAGGGCCTTTCAGATGAGCAGTTCTTC
TRBJ2-7 TRBD2 TRBV9 many CASSPGGGHEQYF TGTGCCAGCAGCCCCGGGGGGGGCCACGAGCAGTACTTC